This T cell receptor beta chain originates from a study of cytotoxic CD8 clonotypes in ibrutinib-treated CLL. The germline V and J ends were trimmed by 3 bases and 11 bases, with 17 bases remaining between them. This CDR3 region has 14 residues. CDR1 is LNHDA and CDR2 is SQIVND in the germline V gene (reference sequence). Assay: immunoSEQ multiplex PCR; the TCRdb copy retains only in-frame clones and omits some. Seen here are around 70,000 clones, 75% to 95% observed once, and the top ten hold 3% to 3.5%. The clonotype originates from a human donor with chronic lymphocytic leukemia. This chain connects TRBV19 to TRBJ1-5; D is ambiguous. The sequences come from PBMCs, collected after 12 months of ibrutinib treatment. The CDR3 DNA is TGTGCCAGTAGTATGGCGGTGACAACCCAATCCCAGCATTTT. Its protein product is CASSMAVTTQSQHF.